Listed below are T cell receptor beta chains from one sample, sequenced in a study of blood T cell repertoires in COVID-19. Data came from immunoSEQ multiplex PCR; TCRdb stores just in-frame clones and leaves some out. This sample has 150,000 to 200,000 clones, with less than 85% found just once. The sequenced material came from peripheral blood. The receptors derive from a woman in her forties with COVID-19, enrolled during active disease. CDR3s include the opening cysteine and the closing phenylalanine or tryptophan. A D gene is named only where the DNA matches it firmly. Only part of the rows carry a size: once, few, many, or a class if the clone is expanded.

clone size	J gene	D gene	V gene	CDR3 protein	CDR3 DNA
NA	TRBJ1-3	NA	TRBV9	CASSVYSNSGNTIYF	TGTGCCAGCAGCGTATACAGCAACTCTGGAAACACCATATATTTT
NA	TRBJ2-1	TRBD2	TRBV24-1	CATSHAGGLTSSSYNEQFF	TGTGCCACCAGTCACGCGGGAGGACTCACCTCCAGCTCCTACAATGAGCAGTTCTTC
NA	TRBJ2-5	NA	TRBV2	CASSPNSGSQETQYF	TGTGCCAGCAGTCCAAACAGCGGATCCCAAGAGACCCAGTACTTC
NA	TRBJ1-1	NA	TRBV6-5	CASSPSGVNTEAFF	TGTGCCAGCAGCCCGTCCGGGGTGAACACTGAAGCTTTCTTT
NA	TRBJ1-2	TRBD1	TRBV30	CAWRQTGEAYGYTF	TGTGCCTGGAGGCAGACAGGGGAAGCCTATGGCTACACCTTC
NA	TRBJ2-2	TRBD2	TRBV19	CASRGLAPYTGELFF	TGTGCCAGTAGGGGACTAGCACCTTACACCGGGGAGCTGTTTTTT
many	TRBJ2-2	TRBD2	TRBV11-3	CASSLVAGVDTGELFF	TGTGCCAGCAGCTTAGTAGCGGGAGTTGACACCGGGGAGCTGTTTTTT
NA	TRBJ2-7	NA	TRBV28	CASRTGGGILTYEQYF	TGTGCCAGCCGAACGGGAGGGGGCATACTTACCTACGAGCAGTACTTC
NA	TRBJ1-3	NA	TRBV9	CASSVDLGRGNTIYF	TGTGCCAGCAGCGTAGACCTAGGAAGAGGAAACACCATATATTTT
NA	TRBJ2-1	NA	TRBV7-8	CASSIGTTSSEQFF	TGTGCCAGCAGCATAGGCACAACTAGTTCTGAGCAGTTCTTC
NA	TRBJ2-6	TRBD1	TRBV28	CATRTGDTGANVLTF	TGTGCCACCCGTACAGGGGATACTGGGGCCAACGTCCTGACTTTC
NA	TRBJ2-2	NA	TRBV7-9	CASSLYQEAGELFF	TGTGCCAGCAGCTTATATCAGGAGGCCGGGGAGCTGTTTTTT
NA	TRBJ2-1	TRBD2	TRBV7-6	CASSLRLTAAGGLHNEQFF	TGTGCCAGCAGCTTGCGGCTGACGGCAGCGGGAGGGCTCCACAATGAGCAGTTCTTC
many	TRBJ2-1	TRBD2	TRBV10-3	CAISESSGTSGRNEQFF	TGTGCCATCAGTGAGTCGAGTGGGACTAGCGGGAGAAATGAGCAGTTCTTC
NA	TRBJ1-5	TRBD1	TRBV6-1	CASSEVATGGLQPQHF	TGTGCCAGCAGTGAAGTAGCGACAGGGGGCTTACAGCCCCAGCATTTT
NA	TRBJ2-3	TRBD1	TRBV9	CASSVRGLGDTQYF	TGTGCCAGCAGCGTCAGGGGGTTGGGAGATACGCAGTATTTT
NA	TRBJ2-1	NA	TRBV21-1	CASTSVLTYNEQFF	TGTGCCAGCACGTCGGTACTAACCTACAATGAGCAGTTCTTC
NA	TRBJ2-7	NA	TRBV5-5	CASSSQGSIYEQYF	TGTGCCAGCAGCTCACAGGGTTCGATCTACGAGCAGTACTTC
NA	TRBJ2-1	TRBD2	TRBV5-1	CASSLGQRESPFF	TGCGCCAGCAGCTTGGGGCAGCGGGAGTCCCCGTTCTTC
NA	TRBJ2-3	TRBD2	TRBV19	CASSITSDREVDTQYF	TGTGCCAGTAGTATCACTAGCGATCGAGAGGTAGATACGCAGTATTTT
NA	TRBJ1-5	NA	TRBV6-1	CASRSQGNQPQHF	TGTGCCAGCAGGTCACAGGGCAACCAGCCCCAGCATTTT
NA	TRBJ2-7	TRBD2	TRBV30	CAWHIGLAGSRYEQYF	TGTGCCTGGCATATCGGACTAGCGGGTTCCCGCTACGAGCAGTACTTC
NA	TRBJ1-1	TRBD1	TRBV27	CASSWAGGMNTEAFF	TGTGCCAGCAGTTGGGCAGGGGGGATGAACACTGAAGCTTTCTTT
NA	TRBJ2-7	TRBD2	TRBV12-3/TRBV12-4	CASSRSGAYEQYF	TGTGCCAGCAGTCGAAGCGGGGCCTACGAGCAGTACTTC
NA	TRBJ2-5	NA	TRBV9	CASSAGVVRETQYF	TGTGCCAGCAGCGCTGGAGTAGTGCGAGAGACCCAGTACTTC
NA	TRBJ1-6	NA	TRBV6-1	CASSEGGSPLHF	TGTGCCAGCAGTGAAGGAGGATCACCCCTCCACTTT
NA	TRBJ2-6	NA	TRBV20-1	CSASSGLKQGTGANVLTF	TGCAGTGCTAGTAGCGGCCTTAAACAGGGGACTGGGGCCAACGTCCTGACTTTC
NA	TRBJ1-2	TRBD1	TRBV27	CASRETGGTDGYTF	TGTGCCAGCAGGGAGACAGGGGGTACGGATGGCTACACCTTC
NA	TRBJ2-1	NA	TRBV5-1	CASSRSQQDNEQFF	TGCGCCAGCAGCCGATCCCAACAAGACAATGAGCAGTTCTTC
NA	TRBJ1-2	TRBD1	TRBV9	CASSVASGTGDGYTF	TGTGCCAGCAGCGTAGCCTCCGGGACAGGGGATGGCTACACCTTC
NA	TRBJ2-3	NA	TRBV5-1	CASSLRLERRDTQYF	TGCGCCAGCAGCCTGCGACTAGAACGAAGGGATACGCAGTATTTT
NA	TRBJ2-7	NA	TRBV13	CASRETGTYEQYF	TGTGCCAGCAGGGAGACAGGTACCTACGAGCAGTACTTC
few	TRBJ2-7	NA	TRBV3-1/TRBV3-2	CASSRGSYEQYF	TGTGCCAGCAGCCGAGGTTCCTACGAGCAGTACTTC
many	TRBJ1-1	NA	TRBV19	CASSMRHNTEAFF	TGTGCCAGTAGTATGAGGCACAACACTGAAGCTTTCTTT
NA	TRBJ2-5	TRBD1	TRBV27	CASSLSGGTGGYQETQYF	TGTGCCAGCAGTTTATCGGGTGGGACAGGGGGGTACCAAGAGACCCAGTACTTC
NA	TRBJ2-7	NA	TRBV11-3	CASSPEGSSYEQYF	TGTGCCAGCAGCCCGGAAGGGAGCTCCTACGAGCAGTACTTC
once	TRBJ1-2	NA	TRBV10-1	CASSRQTGTYGYTF	TGCGCCAGCAGCCGTCAAACAGGGACCTATGGCTACACCTTC
NA	TRBJ1-6	NA	TRBV2	CASSEFAGANSPLHF	TGTGCCAGCAGTGAATTTGCAGGGGCAAATTCACCCCTCCACTTT
NA	TRBJ2-1	TRBD2	TRBV27	CASTSLASSYNEQFF	TGTGCCAGCACCTCACTAGCGAGCTCCTACAATGAGCAGTTCTTC
NA	TRBJ2-1	TRBD1	TRBV5-4	CASSPNTGGLRFF	TGTGCCAGCAGCCCAAATACAGGGGGCTTGCGGTTCTTC
few	TRBJ2-1	NA	TRBV4-1	CASSQEALSSYNEQFF	TGCGCCAGCAGCCAAGAAGCCCTTAGCTCCTACAATGAGCAGTTCTTC
NA	TRBJ2-7	NA	TRBV11-2	CASSGGFINEQYF	TGTGCCAGCAGCGGAGGGTTTATCAACGAGCAGTACTTC
NA	TRBJ1-1	NA	TRBV19	CASSTRGTGTEAFF	TGTGCCAGTAGTACCAGGGGTACAGGCACTGAAGCTTTCTTT
once	TRBJ2-7	TRBD2	TRBV5-1	CASSLSSGSSYEQYF	TGCGCCAGCAGCTTGTCGAGCGGGAGCTCCTACGAGCAGTACTTC
NA	TRBJ2-3	TRBD2	TRBV14	CASSQDSRLAADTQYF	TGTGCCAGCAGCCAAGATTCCCGTCTAGCGGCAGATACGCAGTATTTT
NA	TRBJ1-2	TRBD1	TRBV6-5	CASSWTGAPSQGYTF	TGTGCCAGCAGTTGGACAGGGGCCCCTTCCCAGGGCTACACCTTC
NA	TRBJ2-1	NA	TRBV2	CASNLELPFF	TGTGCCAGCAATCTGGAGCTGCCGTTCTTC
NA	TRBJ2-1	TRBD1	TRBV2	CASSLGTGGSYNEQFF	TGTGCCAGCAGCCTCGGGACAGGGGGCTCCTACAATGAGCAGTTCTTC
few	TRBJ2-7	NA	TRBV27	CASSFQRGTIYEQYF	TGTGCCAGCAGTTTCCAACGGGGTACCATCTACGAGCAGTACTTC